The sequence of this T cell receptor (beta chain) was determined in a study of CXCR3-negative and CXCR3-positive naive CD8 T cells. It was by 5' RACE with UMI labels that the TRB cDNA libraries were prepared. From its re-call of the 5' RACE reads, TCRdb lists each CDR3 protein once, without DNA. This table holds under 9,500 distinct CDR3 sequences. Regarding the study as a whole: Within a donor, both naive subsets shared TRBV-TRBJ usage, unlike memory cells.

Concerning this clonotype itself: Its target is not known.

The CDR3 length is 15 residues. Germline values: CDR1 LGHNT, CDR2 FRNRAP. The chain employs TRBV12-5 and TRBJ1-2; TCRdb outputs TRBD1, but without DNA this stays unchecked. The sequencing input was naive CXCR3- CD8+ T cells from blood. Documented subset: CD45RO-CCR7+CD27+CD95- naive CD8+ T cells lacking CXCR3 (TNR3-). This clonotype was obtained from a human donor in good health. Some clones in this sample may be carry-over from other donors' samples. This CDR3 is CASGPTPDTNYGYTF.